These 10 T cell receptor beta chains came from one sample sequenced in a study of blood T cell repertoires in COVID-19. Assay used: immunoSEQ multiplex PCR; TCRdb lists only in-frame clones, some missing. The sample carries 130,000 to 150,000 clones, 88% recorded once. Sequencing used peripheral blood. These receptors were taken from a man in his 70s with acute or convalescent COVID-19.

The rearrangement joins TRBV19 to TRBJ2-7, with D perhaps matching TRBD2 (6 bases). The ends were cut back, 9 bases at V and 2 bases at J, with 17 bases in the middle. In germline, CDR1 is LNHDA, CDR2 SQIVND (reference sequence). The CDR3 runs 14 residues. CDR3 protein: CASHVLAVTYEQYF. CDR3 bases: TGTGCCAGCCACGTGTTAGCGGTTACCTACGAGCAGTACTTC.

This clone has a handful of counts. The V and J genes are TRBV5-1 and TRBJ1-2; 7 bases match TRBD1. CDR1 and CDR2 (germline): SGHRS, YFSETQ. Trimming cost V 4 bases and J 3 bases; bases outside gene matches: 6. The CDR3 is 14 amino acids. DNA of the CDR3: TGCGCCAGCAGCCCGGGACAGACCGACTATGGCTACACCTTC. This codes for CASSPGQTDYGYTF.

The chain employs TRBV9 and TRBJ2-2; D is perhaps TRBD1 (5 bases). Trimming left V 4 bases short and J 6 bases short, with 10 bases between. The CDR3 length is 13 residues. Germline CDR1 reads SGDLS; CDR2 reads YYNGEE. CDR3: CASSPGAAGELFF. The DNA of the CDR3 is TGTGCCAGCAGCCCTGGGGCCGCCGGGGAGCTGTTTTTT.

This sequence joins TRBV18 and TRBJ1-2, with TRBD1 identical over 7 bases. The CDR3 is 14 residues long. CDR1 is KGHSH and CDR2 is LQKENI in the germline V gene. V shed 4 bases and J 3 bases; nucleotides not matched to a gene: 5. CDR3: CASSLQGGDYGYTF. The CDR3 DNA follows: TGTGCCAGCTCACTGCAGGGGGGCGACTATGGCTACACCTTC.

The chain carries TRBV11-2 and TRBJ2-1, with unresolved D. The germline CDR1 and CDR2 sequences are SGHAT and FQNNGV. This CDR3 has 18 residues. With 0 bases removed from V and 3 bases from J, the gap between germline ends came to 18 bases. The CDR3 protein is CASSLDPSIPVLYNEQFF. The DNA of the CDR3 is TGTGCCAGCAGCTTAGACCCTTCTATCCCCGTCCTCTACAATGAGCAGTTCTTC.

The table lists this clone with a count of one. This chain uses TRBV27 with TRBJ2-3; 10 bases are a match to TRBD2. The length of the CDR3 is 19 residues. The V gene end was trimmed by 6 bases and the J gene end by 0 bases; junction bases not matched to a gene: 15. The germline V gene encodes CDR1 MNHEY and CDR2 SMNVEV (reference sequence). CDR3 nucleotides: TGTGCCAGCAGGGTATTAGCGGGAGGCCGAATAATAAGCACAGATACGCAGTATTTT. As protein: CASRVLAGGRIISTDTQYF.

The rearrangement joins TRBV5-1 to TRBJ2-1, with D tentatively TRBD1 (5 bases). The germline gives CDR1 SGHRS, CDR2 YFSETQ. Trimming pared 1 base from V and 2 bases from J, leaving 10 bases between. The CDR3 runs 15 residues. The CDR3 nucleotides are TGCGCCAGCAGCTTGATTGGGGCAACCTACAATGAGCAGTTCTTC. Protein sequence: CASSLIGATYNEQFF.

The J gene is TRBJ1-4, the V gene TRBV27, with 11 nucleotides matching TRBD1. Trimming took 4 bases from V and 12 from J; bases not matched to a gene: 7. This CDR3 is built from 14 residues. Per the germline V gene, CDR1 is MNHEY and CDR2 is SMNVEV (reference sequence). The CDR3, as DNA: TGTGCCAGCAGTTCTGGACAGGGGGCGAAGGAACTGTTTTTT. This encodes CASSSGQGAKELFF.

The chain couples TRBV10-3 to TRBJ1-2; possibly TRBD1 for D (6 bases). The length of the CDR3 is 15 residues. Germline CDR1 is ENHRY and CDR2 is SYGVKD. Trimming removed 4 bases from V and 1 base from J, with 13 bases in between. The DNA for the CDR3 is TGTGCCATCAGTGCCCCTTCACAGGGTAACTATGGCTACACCTTC. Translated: CAISAPSQGNYGYTF.

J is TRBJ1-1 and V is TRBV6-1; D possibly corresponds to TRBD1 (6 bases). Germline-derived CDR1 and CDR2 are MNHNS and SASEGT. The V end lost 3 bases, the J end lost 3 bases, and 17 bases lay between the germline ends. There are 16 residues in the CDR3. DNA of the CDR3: TGTGCCAGCAGTGAGCGACGAGGTCACAGGGACACTGAAGCTTTCTTT. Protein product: CASSERRGHRDTEAFF.